These T cell receptor beta chains were read from a single sample in a study of high-grade serous ovarian cancer treatment subgroups. TCRdb's table, derived via immunoSEQ multiplex PCR, lists solely in-frame clones and lacks some. The sample lists 6,000 or so clones; 60% to 75% were seen once. What was sequenced was tumor tissue. These receptors were collected from a human donor with high-grade serous ovarian cancer. Each CDR3 is given with its conserved first and last residue. Fields, in order: J gene, D gene, V gene, clone size, CDR3 protein, CDR3 DNA. A D gene is named only where the DNA matches it firmly. For some rows the clone size is stated as once, few or many, or as a class when expanded; others skip it.

TRBJ1-2	NA	TRBV6-6	NA	CASSSHDRPSGYTF	TGTGCCAGCAGTTCCCACGACAGACCGTCTGGCTACACCTTC
TRBJ1-5	NA	TRBV7-9	NA	CASSLDEVNQPQHF	TGTGCCAGCAGCTTAGATGAGGTCAATCAGCCCCAGCATTTT
TRBJ1-4	NA	TRBV5-6	NA	CASSLFESWGSEKLFF	TGTGCCAGCAGCTTGTTCGAATCTTGGGGAAGTGAAAAACTGTTTTTT
TRBJ1-2	TRBD1	TRBV6-1	NA	CAGSEVGGGRGYTF	TGTGCCGGCAGTGAAGTGGGAGGGGGCCGTGGCTACACCTTC
TRBJ1-2	TRBD1	TRBV2	NA	CASSEPGQRLYGYTF	TGTGCCAGCAGTGAACCGGGACAGCGTCTCTATGGCTACACCTTC
TRBJ2-7	NA	TRBV29-1	NA	CSVEDRRHGSYEQYF	TGCAGCGTTGAAGATCGGCGCCACGGATCCTACGAGCAGTACTTC
TRBJ1-1	NA	TRBV14	NA	CASSQVPDRYRAEAFF	TGTGCCAGCAGCCAAGTGCCCGACAGGTATAGGGCTGAAGCTTTCTTT
TRBJ2-7	TRBD1	TRBV19	NA	CASSMGTGSQREQYF	TGTGCCAGTAGTATGGGGACAGGGTCCCAACGAGAGCAGTACTTC
TRBJ2-3	TRBD2	TRBV7-2	NA	CASSSTSGGAGNTQYF	TGTGCCAGCAGCTCCACTAGCGGGGGGGCCGGGAATACGCAGTATTTT
TRBJ1-2	TRBD1	TRBV4-2	NA	CASSQESSSSGGPNYGYTF	TGTGCCAGCAGCCAAGAATCTAGCTCCTCAGGGGGACCTAACTATGGCTACACCTTC
TRBJ2-7	NA	TRBV6-6	once	CASSYPAQSAYEQYF	TGTGCCAGCAGTTACCCGGCCCAAAGCGCGTACGAGCAGTACTTC
TRBJ1-4	NA	TRBV18	NA	CASSPAQGGEGEKLFF	TGTGCCAGCTCACCCGCTCAGGGAGGGGAAGGTGAAAAACTGTTTTTT
TRBJ2-3	TRBD2	TRBV7-2	NA	CASSPGGLNTQYF	TGTGCCAGCAGCCCGGGAGGGTTGAATACGCAGTATTTT
TRBJ1-1	NA	TRBV20-1	NA	CSARGDFAAFF	TGCAGTGCTAGAGGTGACTTTGCGGCTTTCTTT
TRBJ2-2	TRBD1	TRBV4-2	NA	CASSQAGGRELFF	TGTGCCAGCAGCCAGGCAGGGGGCCGGGAGCTGTTTTTT
TRBJ1-4	NA	TRBV20-1	NA	CSAMTGGKLFF	TGCAGTGCTATGACTGGTGGAAAACTGTTTTTT
TRBJ1-6	NA	TRBV19	NA	CVPPVDSPLHF	TGTGTCCCCCCAGTAGATTCACCCCTCCACTTT
TRBJ2-2	NA	TRBV5-1	NA	CASTPDSGLNTGELFF	TGCGCCAGCACCCCCGACAGCGGGTTGAACACCGGGGAGCTGTTTTTT
TRBJ2-7	TRBD1	TRBV28	NA	CASRGQSYEQYF	TGTGCCAGCAGGGGACAGTCCTACGAGCAGTACTTC
TRBJ1-4	NA	TRBV12-5	NA	CASARKGPGGPNEKLFF	TGTGCTAGTGCCCGAAAGGGACCGGGGGGACCTAATGAAAAACTGTTTTTT
TRBJ1-3	NA	TRBV2	NA	CASSEGGNTIYF	TGTGCCAGCAGTGAAGGGGGAAACACCATATATTTT
TRBJ1-1	TRBD1	TRBV7-9	NA	CASSYDRGPNTEAFF	TGTGCCAGCAGCTACGACAGGGGGCCGAACACTGAAGCTTTCTTT
TRBJ2-7	TRBD2	TRBV15	NA	CATSRGLAGSYEQYF	TGTGCCACCAGCAGAGGACTAGCGGGGAGTTACGAGCAGTACTTC
TRBJ1-6	NA	TRBV5-1	large	CASSLDSNSPLHF	TGCGCCAGCAGCTTGGACAGTAATTCACCCCTCCACTTT
TRBJ2-5	TRBD2	TRBV29-1	NA	CSVGTSPQETQYF	TGCAGCGTGGGGACTAGCCCCCAAGAGACCCAGTACTTC
TRBJ1-3	NA	TRBV18	few	CASSPSVAGGNTIYF	TGTGCCAGCTCACCATCGGTGGCAGGTGGAAACACCATATATTTT
TRBJ1-2	NA	TRBV29-1	once	CSFSGAGQGYTF	TGCAGCTTTAGTGGGGCAGGCCAGGGCTACACCTTC
TRBJ2-5	NA	TRBV5-1	once	CASSFRRGPQETQYF	TGCGCCAGCAGCTTCCGGCGGGGCCCACAAGAGACCCAGTACTTC
TRBJ2-7	TRBD1	TRBV5-1	few	CASSLAGTGGEQYF	TGCGCCAGCAGCTTGGCCGGGACAGGGGGCGAACAGTACTTC
TRBJ1-2	NA	TRBV7-9	NA	CASSPGTDGYTF	TGTGCCAGCAGCCCCGGGACGGATGGCTACACCTTC
TRBJ2-7	NA	TRBV19	NA	CASSPAGVGSEQYF	TGTGCCAGTAGTCCCGCAGGGGTAGGCAGCGAGCAGTACTTC
TRBJ2-1	NA	TRBV5-4	NA	CASIRRLGGVNEQFF	TGTGCCAGCATCCGGAGGTTGGGGGGAGTCAATGAGCAGTTCTTC
TRBJ1-5	NA	TRBV7-2	NA	CASSLWGYQPQHF	TGTGCCAGCAGCTTATGGGGTTATCAGCCCCAGCATTTT
TRBJ1-5	NA	TRBV28	few	CASTPGRVWGRQPQHF	TGTGCCAGCACCCCGGGGCGGGTTTGGGGCCGCCAGCCCCAGCATTTT
TRBJ2-7	NA	TRBV4-2	NA	CASSQGVGIRTYEQYF	TGTGCCAGCAGCCAAGGGGTCGGGATTAGGACCTACGAGCAGTACTTC
TRBJ1-1	TRBD1	TRBV6-6	NA	CASSRKGQGFPEAFF	TGTGCCAGCAGTAGAAAGGGACAGGGTTTCCCTGAAGCTTTCTTT
TRBJ1-6	NA	TRBV5-1	few	CASSLTTDSPLHF	TGCGCCAGCAGCTTGACTACAGACTCACCCCTCCACTTT
TRBJ2-7	NA	TRBV7-9	large	CASSPPTGDYEQYF	TGTGCCAGCAGCCCTCCGACGGGAGACTACGAGCAGTACTTC
TRBJ2-5	NA	TRBV7-2	NA	CASSPARGALETQYF	TGTGCCAGCAGCCCCGCCAGGGGGGCCCTAGAGACCCAGTACTTC
TRBJ2-7	NA	TRBV5-4	few	CASSSKGSSYEQYF	TGTGCCAGCAGCTCTAAAGGGAGTAGCTACGAGCAGTACTTC
TRBJ2-2	TRBD1	TRBV28	NA	CASSLIPDRGQGGELFF	TGTGCCAGCAGTTTAATCCCGGACAGGGGGCAAGGCGGGGAGCTGTTTTTT
TRBJ1-2	TRBD1	TRBV7-9	NA	CASSRSGTADYGYTF	TGTGCCAGCAGCCGCTCCGGGACAGCGGACTATGGCTACACCTTC
TRBJ1-1	TRBD1	TRBV6-6	few	CASRYQGQSETFF	TGTGCCAGCCGCTACCAGGGACAGTCAGAAACTTTCTTT
TRBJ2-7	TRBD1	TRBV7-9	NA	CASSRGQGGGEQYF	TGTGCCAGCAGCCGCGGACAGGGTGGGGGCGAGCAGTACTTC
TRBJ1-6	NA	TRBV28	NA	CASTRQSYNSPLHF	TGTGCCAGCACCCGACAGTCCTATAATTCACCCCTCCACTTT
TRBJ2-5	NA	TRBV2	NA	CASSDLVGLETQYF	TGTGCCAGCAGTGATTTAGTGGGGCTTGAGACCCAGTACTTC
TRBJ2-1	TRBD2	TRBV29-1	NA	CSGQTSGPGQFF	TGCAGCGGACAGACTAGCGGCCCAGGCCAGTTCTTC
TRBJ2-3	TRBD2	TRBV5-1	NA	CASSVLAGGTDTQYF	TGCGCCAGCAGCGTGCTAGCGGGGGGGACAGATACGCAGTATTTT
TRBJ2-7	TRBD1	TRBV7-9	NA	CASRPTGEGVQYF	TGTGCCAGCAGGCCAACAGGGGAAGGAGTGCAGTACTTC
TRBJ2-7	TRBD1	TRBV18	NA	CASSPPTTGTGGEQYF	TGTGCCAGCTCACCCCCGACAACCGGGACAGGGGGAGAGCAGTACTTC
TRBJ2-5	NA	TRBV20-1	NA	CSASTKETQYF	TGCAGTGCCTCAACTAAAGAGACCCAGTACTTC